These T cell receptor beta chains were read from a single sample in a study of cytomegalovirus exposure and HLA in healthy donors. Only in-frame clones appear in the TCRdb table, and some are missing; sequencing was by immunoSEQ multiplex PCR. The sample consists of 150,000 to 200,000 clones, around nine tenths of them appearing once. Sequenced: PBMCs. Receptors originate from a woman between 18 and 29 years old in good health and CMV-seropositive. Both conserved end residues are part of each CDR3.

TRBV7-8,CASSNRQGREEKLFF
TRBV28,CASMGLAGNEQYF
TRBV10-3,CAISERGSSSEQYF
TRBV7-2,CASSPGTAFNQPQHF
TRBV5-1,CASSDGKQGMFDYGYTF
TRBV7-9,CASSLAGGDTQYF
TRBV30,CAWSWVTGSFGTNEKLFF
TRBV7-9,CAATHLGQRHYGYTF
TRBV20-1,CSASPTGRAFF
TRBV7-2,CASSRLTGDNQPQHF
TRBV6-5,CASSYARGYTGELFF
TRBV7-2,CASSLRAGGGTDTQYF